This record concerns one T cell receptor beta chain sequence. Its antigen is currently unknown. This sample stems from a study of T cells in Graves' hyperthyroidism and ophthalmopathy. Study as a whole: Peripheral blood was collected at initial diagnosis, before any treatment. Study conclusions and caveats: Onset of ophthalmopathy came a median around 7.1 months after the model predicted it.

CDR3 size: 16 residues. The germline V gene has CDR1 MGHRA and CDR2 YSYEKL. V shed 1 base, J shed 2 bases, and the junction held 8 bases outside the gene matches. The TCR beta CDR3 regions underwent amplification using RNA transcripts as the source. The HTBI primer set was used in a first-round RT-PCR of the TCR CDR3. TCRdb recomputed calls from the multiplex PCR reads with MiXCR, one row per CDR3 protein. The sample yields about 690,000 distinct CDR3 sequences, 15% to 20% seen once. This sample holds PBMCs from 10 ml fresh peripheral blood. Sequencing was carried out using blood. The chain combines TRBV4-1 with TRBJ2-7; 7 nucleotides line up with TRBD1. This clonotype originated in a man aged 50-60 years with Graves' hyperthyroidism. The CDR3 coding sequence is TGCGCCAGCAGCCAAGGAAGGGACAGCAGTACCTACGAGCAGTACTTC. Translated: CASSQGRDSSTYEQYF.